This T cell receptor beta chain was found in a study of shared clonotypes between healthy human individuals. Using immunoSEQ multiplex PCR, the repertoire was profiled, and TCRdb retains in-frame clones only, with some absent. The repertoire holds hundreds of thousands of clones, with 96% as singletons. This clone was seen once. Specimen: naive CD4+ T cells sorted from blood. Specified subset: CD45RA+ positively selected. This receptor was identified in a woman aged 25 to 39 in good health.

The CDR3 here is CASSSWRGGYEQYF. CDR3 DNA: TGTGCCAGCAGCTCTTGGAGGGGGGGCTACGAGCAGTACTTC. This chain joins TRBV7-9 and TRBJ2-7; D is perhaps TRBD2 (7 bases). Looked up from germline, CDR1 is SEHNR and CDR2 is FQNEAQ (reference sequence). CDR3 length: 14 amino acids. The V end lost 4 bases, the J end lost 3 bases, and 13 bases lay between the germline ends.